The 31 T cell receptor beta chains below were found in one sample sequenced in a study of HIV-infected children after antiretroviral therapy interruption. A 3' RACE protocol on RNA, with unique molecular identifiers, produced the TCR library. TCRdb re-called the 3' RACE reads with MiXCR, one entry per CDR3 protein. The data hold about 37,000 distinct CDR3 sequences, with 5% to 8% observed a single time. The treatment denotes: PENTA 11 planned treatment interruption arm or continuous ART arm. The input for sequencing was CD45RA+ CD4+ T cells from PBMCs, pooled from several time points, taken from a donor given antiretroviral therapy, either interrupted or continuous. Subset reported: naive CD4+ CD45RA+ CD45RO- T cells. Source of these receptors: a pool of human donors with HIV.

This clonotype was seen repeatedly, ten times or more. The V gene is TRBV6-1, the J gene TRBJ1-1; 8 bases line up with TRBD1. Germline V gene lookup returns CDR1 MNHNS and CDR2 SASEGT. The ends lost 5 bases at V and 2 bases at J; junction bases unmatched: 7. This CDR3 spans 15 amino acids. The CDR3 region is CASSLQTGANTEAFF. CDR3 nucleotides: TGTGCCAGCAGTCTCCAGACAGGGGCTAACACTGAAGCTTTCTTT.

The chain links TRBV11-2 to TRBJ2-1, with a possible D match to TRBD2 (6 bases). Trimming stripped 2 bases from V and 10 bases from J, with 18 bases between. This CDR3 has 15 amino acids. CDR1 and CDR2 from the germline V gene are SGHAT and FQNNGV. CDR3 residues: CASSLLSRGGGEQFF. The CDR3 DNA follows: TGTGCCAGCAGCTTATTGTCAAGGGGCGGAGGGGAGCAGTTCTTC.

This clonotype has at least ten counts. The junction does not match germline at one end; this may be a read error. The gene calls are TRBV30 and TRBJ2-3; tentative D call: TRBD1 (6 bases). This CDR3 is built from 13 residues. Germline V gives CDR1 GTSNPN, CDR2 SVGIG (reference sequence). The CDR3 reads CAWTAGEAETLYF. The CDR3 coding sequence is TGTGCCTGGACGGCAGGGGAAGCAGAAACGCTGTATTTT.

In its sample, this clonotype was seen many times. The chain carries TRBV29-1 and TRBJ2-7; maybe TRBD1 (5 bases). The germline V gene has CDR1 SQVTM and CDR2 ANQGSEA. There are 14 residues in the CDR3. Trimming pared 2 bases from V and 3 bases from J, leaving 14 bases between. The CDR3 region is CSVEKGPVGYEQYF. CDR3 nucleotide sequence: TGCAGCGTTGAAAAGGGGCCAGTGGGCTACGAGCAGTACTTC.

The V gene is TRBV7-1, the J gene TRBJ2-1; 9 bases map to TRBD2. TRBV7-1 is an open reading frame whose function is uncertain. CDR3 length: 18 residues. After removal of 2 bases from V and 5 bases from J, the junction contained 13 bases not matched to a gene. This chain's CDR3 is CASSSTQSLAGLNNEQFF. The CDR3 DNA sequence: TGTGCCAGCAGCTCAACCCAGTCACTAGCGGGCCTTAACAATGAGCAGTTCTTC.

The CDR3, as DNA: TGCAGTGCTATACTGAGCGGGGGGATCCGGAGTGAGCAGTTCTTC. The encoded protein is CSAILSGGIRSEQFF. The chain joins TRBV20-1 to TRBJ2-1, with TRBD2 matching 9 bases. The CDR3 consists of 15 residues. Trimming took 4 bases from V and 9 from J; bases not matched to a gene: 13. Per the germline V gene, CDR1 is DFQATT and CDR2 is SNEGSKA (reference sequence).

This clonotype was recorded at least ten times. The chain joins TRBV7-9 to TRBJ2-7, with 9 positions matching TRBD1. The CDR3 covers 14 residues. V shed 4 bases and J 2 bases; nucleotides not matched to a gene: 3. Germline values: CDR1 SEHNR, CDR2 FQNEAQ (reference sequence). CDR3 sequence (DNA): TGTGCCAGCAGCTCCGGGACAGGGACCTACGAGCAGTACTTC. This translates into CASSSGTGTYEQYF.

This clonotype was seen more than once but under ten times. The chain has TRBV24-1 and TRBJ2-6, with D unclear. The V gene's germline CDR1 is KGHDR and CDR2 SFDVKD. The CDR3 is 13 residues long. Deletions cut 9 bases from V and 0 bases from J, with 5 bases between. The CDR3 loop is CATGFSGANVLTF. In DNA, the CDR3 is TGTGCCACCGGGTTCTCTGGGGCCAACGTCCTGACTTTC.

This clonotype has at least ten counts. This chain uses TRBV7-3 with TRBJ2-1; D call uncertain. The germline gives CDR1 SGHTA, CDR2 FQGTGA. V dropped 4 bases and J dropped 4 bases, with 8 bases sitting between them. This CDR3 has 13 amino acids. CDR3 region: CASSSTSYNEQFF. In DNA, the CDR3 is TGTGCCAGCAGCTCAACGAGTTACAATGAGCAGTTCTTC. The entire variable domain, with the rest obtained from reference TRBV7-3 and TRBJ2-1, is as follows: GAGVSQTPSNKVTEKGKYVELRCDPISGHTALYWYRQSLGQGPEFLIYFQGTGAADDSGLPNDRFFAVRPEGSVSTLKIQRTERGDSAVYLCASSSTSYNEQFFGPGTRLTVL.

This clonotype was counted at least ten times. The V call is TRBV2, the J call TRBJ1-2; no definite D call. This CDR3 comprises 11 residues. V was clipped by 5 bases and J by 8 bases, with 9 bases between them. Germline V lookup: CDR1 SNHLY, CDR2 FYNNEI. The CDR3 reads CASSPPGGYTF. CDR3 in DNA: TGTGCCAGCAGTCCTCCTGGGGGCTACACCTTC.

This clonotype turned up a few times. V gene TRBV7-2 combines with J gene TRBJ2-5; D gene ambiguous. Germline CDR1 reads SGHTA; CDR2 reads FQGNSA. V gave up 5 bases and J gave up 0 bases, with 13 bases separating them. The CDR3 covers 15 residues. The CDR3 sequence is CASSLHGQYQETQYF. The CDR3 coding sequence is TGTGCCAGCAGCCTCCATGGGCAGTACCAAGAGACCCAGTACTTC.

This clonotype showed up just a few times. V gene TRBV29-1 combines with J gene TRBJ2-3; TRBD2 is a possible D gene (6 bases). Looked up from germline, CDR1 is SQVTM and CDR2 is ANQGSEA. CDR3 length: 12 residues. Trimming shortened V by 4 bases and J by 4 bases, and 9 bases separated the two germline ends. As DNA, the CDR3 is TGCAGCGTTGGCGGGGCATCAGATACGCAGTATTTT. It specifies CSVGGASDTQYF.

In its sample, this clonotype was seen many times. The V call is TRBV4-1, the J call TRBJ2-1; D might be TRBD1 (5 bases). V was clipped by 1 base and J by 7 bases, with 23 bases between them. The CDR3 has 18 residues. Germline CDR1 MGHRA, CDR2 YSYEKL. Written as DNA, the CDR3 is TGCGCCAGCAGCCAAGCCCTCCTAGGGGCGCGGAGAGGTAATGAGCAGTTCTTC. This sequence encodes CASSQALLGARRGNEQFF.

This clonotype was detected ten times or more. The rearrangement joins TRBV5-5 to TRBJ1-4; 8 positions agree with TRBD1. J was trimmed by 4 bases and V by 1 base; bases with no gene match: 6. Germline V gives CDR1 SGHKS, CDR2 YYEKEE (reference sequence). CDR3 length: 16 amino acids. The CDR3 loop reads CASSLYRGQVNEKLFF. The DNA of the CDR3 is TGTGCCAGCAGCTTGTATAGGGGACAGGTTAATGAAAAACTGTTTTTT.

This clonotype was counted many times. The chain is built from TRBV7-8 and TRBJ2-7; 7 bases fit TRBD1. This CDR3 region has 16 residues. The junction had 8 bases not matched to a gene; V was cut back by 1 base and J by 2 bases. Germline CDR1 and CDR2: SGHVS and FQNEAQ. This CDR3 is CASSLVFGDSAYEQYF. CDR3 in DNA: TGTGCCAGCAGCTTAGTTTTTGGGGACAGCGCCTACGAGCAGTACTTC.

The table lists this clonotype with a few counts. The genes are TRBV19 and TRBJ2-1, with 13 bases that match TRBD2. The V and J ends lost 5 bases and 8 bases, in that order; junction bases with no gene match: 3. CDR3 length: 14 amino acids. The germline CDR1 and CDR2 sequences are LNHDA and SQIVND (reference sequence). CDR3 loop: CASSGLAGVYEQFF. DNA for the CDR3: TGTGCCAGTAGTGGACTAGCGGGAGTATATGAGCAGTTCTTC.

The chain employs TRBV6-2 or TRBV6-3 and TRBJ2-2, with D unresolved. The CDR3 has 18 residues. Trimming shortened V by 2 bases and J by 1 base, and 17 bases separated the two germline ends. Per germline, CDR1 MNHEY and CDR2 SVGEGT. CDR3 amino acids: CASSYPPIQTVNTGELFF. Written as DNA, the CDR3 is TGTGCCAGCAGTTACCCCCCCATTCAGACGGTGAACACCGGGGAGCTGTTTTTT.

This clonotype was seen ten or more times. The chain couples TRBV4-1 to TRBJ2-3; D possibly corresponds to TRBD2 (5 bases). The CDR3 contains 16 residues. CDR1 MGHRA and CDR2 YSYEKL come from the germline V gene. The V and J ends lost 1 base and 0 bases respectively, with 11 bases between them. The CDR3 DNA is TGCGCCAGCAGCCAAGTGGGAGCGGCTAGCACAGATACGCAGTATTTT. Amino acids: CASSQVGAASTDTQYF.

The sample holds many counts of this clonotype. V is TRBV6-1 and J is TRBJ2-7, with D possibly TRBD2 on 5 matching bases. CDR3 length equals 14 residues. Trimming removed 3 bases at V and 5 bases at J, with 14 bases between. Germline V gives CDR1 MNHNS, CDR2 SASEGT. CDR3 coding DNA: TGTGCCAGCAGTGATTGGGCGCCCGGGGACGAGCAGTACTTC. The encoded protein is CASSDWAPGDEQYF.

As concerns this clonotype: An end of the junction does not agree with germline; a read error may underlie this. The DNA of the CDR3 is TGTGCCAGCAGTGACACAGGGGGCTATGCTGAGCAGTTCTTC. Its protein product is CASSDTGGYAEQFF. The chain combines TRBV10-2 with TRBJ2-1; TRBD1 agrees at 9 bases. The CDR3 covers 14 residues. Germline CDR1 and CDR2: WSHSY and SAAADI.

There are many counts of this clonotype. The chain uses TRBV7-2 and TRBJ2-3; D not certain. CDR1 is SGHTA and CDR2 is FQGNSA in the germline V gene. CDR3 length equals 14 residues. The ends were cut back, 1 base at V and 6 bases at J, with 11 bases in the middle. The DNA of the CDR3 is TGTGCCAGCAGCTTAGGGCTATTATTTGATACGCAGTATTTT. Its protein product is CASSLGLLFDTQYF.

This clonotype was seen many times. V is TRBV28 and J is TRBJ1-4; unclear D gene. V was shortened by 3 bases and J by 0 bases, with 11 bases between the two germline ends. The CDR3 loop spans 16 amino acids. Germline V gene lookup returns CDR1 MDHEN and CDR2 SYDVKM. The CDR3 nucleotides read TGTGCCAGCAGTTTGAGATTACGGACAACTAATGAAAAACTGTTTTTT. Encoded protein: CASSLRLRTTNEKLFF.

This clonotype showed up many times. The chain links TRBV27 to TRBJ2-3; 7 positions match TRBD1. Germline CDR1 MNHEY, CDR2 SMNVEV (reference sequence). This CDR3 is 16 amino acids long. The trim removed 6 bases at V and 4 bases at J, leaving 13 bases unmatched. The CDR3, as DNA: TGTGCCAGCAGCCTAGGGTCCAGGGGGTCGTCAGATACGCAGTATTTT. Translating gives CASSLGSRGSSDTQYF.

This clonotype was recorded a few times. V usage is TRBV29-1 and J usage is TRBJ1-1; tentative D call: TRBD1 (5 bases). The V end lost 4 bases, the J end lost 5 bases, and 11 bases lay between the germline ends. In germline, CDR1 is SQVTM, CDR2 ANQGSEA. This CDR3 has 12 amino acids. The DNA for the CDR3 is TGCAGCGTTGTCAGGGCTGGTACTGAAGCTTTCTTT. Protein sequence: CSVVRAGTEAFF.

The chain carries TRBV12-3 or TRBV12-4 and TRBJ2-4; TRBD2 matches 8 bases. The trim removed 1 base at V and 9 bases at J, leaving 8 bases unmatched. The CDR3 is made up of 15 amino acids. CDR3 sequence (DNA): TGTGCCAGCAGTTTAGGGAGCGGGGGATCCCCCATTCAGTACTTC. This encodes CASSLGSGGSPIQYF.

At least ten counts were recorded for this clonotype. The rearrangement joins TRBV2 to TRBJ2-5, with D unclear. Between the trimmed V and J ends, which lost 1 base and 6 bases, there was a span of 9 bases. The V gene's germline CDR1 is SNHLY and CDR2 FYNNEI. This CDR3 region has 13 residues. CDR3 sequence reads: CASSEGAAQTQYF. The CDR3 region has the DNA TGTGCCAGCAGTGAAGGGGCGGCACAGACCCAGTACTTC. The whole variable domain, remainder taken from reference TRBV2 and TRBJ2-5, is EPEVTQTPSHQVTQMGQEVILRCVPISNHLYFYWYRQILGQKVEFLVSFYNNEISEKSEIFDDQFSVERPDGSNFTLKIRSTKLEDSAMYFCASSEGAAQTQYFGPGTRLLVL.

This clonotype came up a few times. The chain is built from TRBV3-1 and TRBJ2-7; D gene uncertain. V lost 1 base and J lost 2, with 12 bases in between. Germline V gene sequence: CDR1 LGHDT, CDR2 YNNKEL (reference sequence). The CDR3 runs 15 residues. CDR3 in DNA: TGTGCCAGCAGCCAAGTTGGCCAGGCCACCTACGAGCAGTACTTC. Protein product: CASSQVGQATYEQYF.

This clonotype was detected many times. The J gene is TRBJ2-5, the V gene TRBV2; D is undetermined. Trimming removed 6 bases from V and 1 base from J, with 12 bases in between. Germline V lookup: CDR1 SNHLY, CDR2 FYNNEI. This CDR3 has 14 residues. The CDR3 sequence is CASSLILGQETQYF. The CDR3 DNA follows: TGTGCCAGCAGCCTCATATTGGGCCAAGAGACCCAGTACTTC. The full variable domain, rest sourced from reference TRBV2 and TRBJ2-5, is EPEVTQTPSHQVTQMGQEVILRCVPISNHLYFYWYRQILGQKVEFLVSFYNNEISEKSEIFDDQFSVERPDGSNFTLKIRSTKLEDSAMYFCASSLILGQETQYFGPGTRLLVL.

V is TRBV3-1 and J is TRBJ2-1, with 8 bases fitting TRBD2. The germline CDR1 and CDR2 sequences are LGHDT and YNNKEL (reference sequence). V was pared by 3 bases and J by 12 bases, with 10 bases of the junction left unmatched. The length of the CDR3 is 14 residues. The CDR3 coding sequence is TGTGCCAGCAGCCAGTTCAGCGGGGGTGGTGTGCAGTTCTTC. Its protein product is CASSQFSGGGVQFF.

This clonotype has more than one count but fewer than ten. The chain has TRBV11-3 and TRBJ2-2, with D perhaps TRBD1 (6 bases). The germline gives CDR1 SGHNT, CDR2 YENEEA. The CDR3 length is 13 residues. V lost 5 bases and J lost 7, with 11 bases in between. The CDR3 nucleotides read TGTGCCAGCAGCCGTACAGGGATCGGGGAGCTGTTTTTT. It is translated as CASSRTGIGELFF.

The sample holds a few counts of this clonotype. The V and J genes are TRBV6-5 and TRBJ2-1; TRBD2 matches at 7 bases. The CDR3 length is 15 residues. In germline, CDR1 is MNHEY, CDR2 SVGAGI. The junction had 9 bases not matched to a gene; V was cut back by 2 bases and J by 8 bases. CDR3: CASSYQRGRRDEQFF. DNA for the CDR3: TGTGCCAGCAGTTACCAGCGGGGCCGTCGAGATGAGCAGTTCTTC.